The 14 T cell receptor beta chains in this list originate from one sample, sequenced in a study of blood T cell repertoires in COVID-19. Clones were sequenced by immunoSEQ multiplex PCR, and TCRdb holds only the in-frame ones, with some missing. The sample records roughly 380,000 clones, around 85% being singletons. What was sequenced was peripheral blood. The origin of the receptors is a young woman with acute or convalescent COVID-19.

Regarding this clone: Germline and junction disagree at one end, which may indicate a read error. This chain joins TRBV3-1 (or the pseudogene TRBV3-2) and TRBJ1-2; possible D gene TRBD1, 5 bases. The CDR3 runs to 15 residues. Germline V gene data show CDR1 as LGHDT and CDR2 as YNNKEL (reference sequence). CDR3 sequence (DNA): TGTGCCAGCACCCAAGCCTATGGCCAGGGCTATGGCTACACCTTC. This gives the protein CASTQAYGQGYGYTF.

In its sample, this clone was seen a few times. Other DNA variants within this sample encode the same CDR3. V is TRBV30 and J is TRBJ2-3, with 7 bases fitting TRBD2. This CDR3 is built from 13 residues. Trimming at V came to 0 bases and at J to 4 bases, leaving 1 base not matched to a gene. Germline assignment: CDR1 GTSNPN and CDR2 SVGIG (reference sequence). CDR3 DNA sequence: TGTGCCTGGAGTGTAGCGGGGCCAGATACGCAGTATTTT. Translating it yields CAWSVAGPDTQYF.

The chain links TRBV7-7 to TRBJ2-5, with 8 positions matching TRBD2. V trimming: 3 bases; J trimming: 3 bases; junction bases outside the gene matches: 6. The CDR3 spans 15 residues. From germline, CDR1 is SSHAT and CDR2 FNYEAQ (reference sequence). The CDR3 nucleotides are TGTGCCAGCAGCTTGCGGGGGGCCGTCGAAGAGACCCAGTACTTC. Translation: CASSLRGAVEETQYF.

The sample holds a few counts of this clone. The chain links TRBV18 to TRBJ1-3; 7 positions match TRBD1. Germline CDR1 and CDR2: KGHSH and LQKENI. After removal of 3 bases from V and 0 bases from J, the junction contained 5 bases not matched to a gene. This CDR3 is 16 amino acids long. The CDR3 bases are TGTGCCAGCTCACCCACAGGGGCCGGCTCTGGAAACACCATATATTTT. As protein: CASSPTGAGSGNTIYF.

The chain recombines TRBV28 with TRBJ1-5; the match to TRBD1 covers 7 bases. The CDR3 is 20 residues long. The germline CDR1 and CDR2 sequences are MDHEN and SYDVKM. V shed 3 bases, J shed 2 bases, and the junction held 19 bases outside the gene matches. CDR3: CASSFPPVSRQGVGNQPQHF. For the CDR3, the DNA is TGTGCCAGCAGTTTCCCGCCTGTCTCTCGACAGGGTGTTGGCAATCAGCCCCAGCATTTT.

This clone was detected only once. The V gene is TRBV12-5, the J gene TRBJ1-1; D not certain. The germline V gene has CDR1 LGHNT and CDR2 FRNRAP. This CDR3 spans 13 amino acids. The germline V and J ends were trimmed by 5 bases and 0 bases, with 7 bases remaining between them. The CDR3 reads CASGRQLNTEAFF. The CDR3 nucleotides read TGTGCTAGTGGTCGCCAGTTGAACACTGAAGCTTTCTTT.

This clone appeared once. The CDR3 sequence: CASSSRDRSYSNQPQHF. The CDR3 DNA sequence: TGTGCCAGCAGCTCCCGGGACAGGAGCTATAGCAATCAGCCCCAGCATTTT. This chain connects TRBV7-9 to TRBJ1-5; 8 bases are shared with TRBD1. The V gene end was trimmed by 4 bases and the J gene end by 0 bases; junction bases not matched to a gene: 8. The CDR3 sequence is 17 residues long. Germline V gene data show CDR1 as SEHNR and CDR2 as FQNEAQ (reference sequence).

This rearrangement joins TRBV28 to TRBJ2-7; D possibly corresponds to TRBD2 (5 bases). The V gene lost 10 bases and the J gene lost 0 bases, with 13 bases spanning the gap. CDR1 is MDHEN, CDR2 SYDVKM, per germline. The CDR3 contains 13 residues. CDR3 region: CATRGSDSYEQYF. The CDR3 DNA reads TGTGCCACCCGTGGGAGCGACTCCTACGAGCAGTACTTC.

V and J are TRBV15 and TRBJ2-7, with 7 bases aligning to TRBD2. After removal of 3 bases from V and 5 bases from J, the junction contained 1 base not matched to a gene. Germline loops: CDR1 LNHNV, CDR2 YYDKDF (reference sequence). This CDR3 comprises 12 residues. CDR3 amino acids: CATSRTSHEQYF. The CDR3 DNA is TGTGCCACCAGCAGGACTAGCCACGAGCAGTACTTC.

The chain combines TRBV5-1 with TRBJ2-7; 8 bases agree with TRBD1. The CDR3 has 15 residues. In germline, CDR1 is SGHRS, CDR2 YFSETQ. V shed 2 bases and J 1 base; nucleotides not matched to a gene: 5. The CDR3 sequence is CASSFQGAWSYEQYF. CDR3 sequence (DNA): TGCGCCAGCAGCTTTCAGGGGGCTTGGTCCTACGAGCAGTACTTC.

The chain joins TRBV6-1 to TRBJ2-1, with TRBD1 identical over 12 bases. The V gene end was trimmed by 1 base and the J gene end by 8 bases; junction bases not matched to a gene: 3. The CDR3 is made up of 15 amino acids. Per germline, CDR1 MNHNS and CDR2 SASEGT. CDR3 sequence (DNA): TGTGCCAGCAGTGAAGGGGGACAGGGGGCGGATGAGCAGTTCTTC. It is translated as CASSEGGQGADEQFF.

The sample holds a few counts of this clone. The rearrangement links TRBV21-1 to TRBJ1-2; the table's TRBD1 call for D was not verified on the DNA. TRBV21-1 is annotated as a pseudogene. CDR3 length: 14 amino acids. The CDR3 is CASSKVGGANGYTF. CDR3 sequence (DNA): TGTGCCAGCAGCAAAGTAGGGGGCGCGAATGGCTACACCTTC.

The CDR3 DNA is TGTGCCAGCACCCCGCGGGAATGGGGTGAAAAACTGTTTTTT. This encodes CASTPREWGEKLFF. The J gene is TRBJ1-4, the V gene TRBV28; D is undetermined. The CDR3 runs 14 residues. Germline V gene sequence: CDR1 MDHEN, CDR2 SYDVKM. V was cut by 7 bases and J by 7 bases, with 16 bases left in between. Based on the CDR3 plus reference TRBV28 and TRBJ1-4, the full variable domain is DVKVTQSSRYLVKRTGEKVFLECVQDMDHENMFWYRQDPGLGLRLIYFSYDVKMKEKGDIPEGYSVSREKKERFSLILESASTNQTSMYLCASTPREWGEKLFFGSGTQLSVL.

The chain joins TRBV5-1 to TRBJ2-3, with D possibly being TRBD2 (6 bases). This CDR3 has 14 amino acids. The V end lost 5 bases, the J end lost 4 bases, and 14 bases lay between the germline ends. CDR1 and CDR2 (germline): SGHRS, YFSETQ. CDR3 loop: CASRVDGSADTQYF. In nucleotides, the CDR3 is TGCGCCAGCAGGGTTGACGGGAGCGCAGATACGCAGTATTTT.